The T cell receptor beta chain described here comes from a study of shared clonotypes between healthy human individuals. Recent acute infections and vaccinations were absent in the healthy HIV-negative adult donors. Some clones are missing from TCRdb's copy, which holds only in-frame ones; the method was immunoSEQ multiplex PCR. Of over 2 million clones listed, 80% to 95% are singletons. The length of the CDR3 is 12 residues. With 3 bases removed from V and 8 bases from J, the gap between germline ends came to 9 bases. CDR1 and CDR2 from the germline V gene are SGHDT and YYEEEE. The sample consisted of naive CD4+ T cells from PBMCs. Subset indicated: CD45RA+ positively selected. The chain employs TRBV5-6 and TRBJ2-1; weak D call: TRBD1 (6 bases). This clonotype was sampled from a man younger than 35 in good health. Some clones in this sample may be carry-over from other donors' samples. The CDR3 sequence: CASSYRVDEQFF. DNA of the CDR3: TGTGCCAGCAGCTACAGGGTCGATGAGCAGTTCTTC.